Presented here are 5 T cell receptor beta chains from one specimen sequenced in a study of T-cell reconstitution after alpha-beta-depleted transplantation in children (dated by TCRdb to about 2016). The method behind the library was PCR. The instrument was an Illumina HiSeq 2500. Molecular barcoding was employed in the preparation of TCR libraries, with unique molecular identifiers being used to normalize TCRbeta repertoire quantification. TCRdb itself trimmed the public reads at Q25 with fastp, ran MiXCR and retained productive beta chains. Every CDR3 protein is listed once, alongside the most common genes and DNA of its rows. The sample table records hundreds of thousands of distinct CDR3 sequences; approximately 17% of these occur just once. The top ten constitute 1.1% of the sample. The sample consisted of PBMCs from the stem cell graft donor, taken from the stem cell graft. The receptors derive from a human donor who donated a stem cell graft to a child with acute myeloid leukemia.

V usage is TRBV4-3 and J usage is TRBJ1-2, with D perhaps TRBD1 (6 bases). The CDR3 is made up of 13 amino acids. V was trimmed by 5 bases and J by 4 bases, leaving 11 bases between them. Germline V CDR1 and CDR2: LGHNA, YSLEER. The DNA for the CDR3 is TGCGCCAGCAGCAAATTGGACAGCTATGGCTACACCTTC. This encodes CASSKLDSYGYTF.

The V gene is TRBV6-1, the J gene TRBJ2-5; either TRBD1 or TRBD2 may fit D (5 bases each). The CDR3 has 15 amino acids. Per germline, CDR1 MNHNS and CDR2 SASEGT. V was pared by 6 bases and J by 0 bases, with 14 bases between. This CDR3 reads CASSLRGRNQETQYF. The CDR3 nucleotides read TGTGCCAGCAGCCTTAGGGGACGGAACCAAGAGACCCAGTACTTC.

This chain joins TRBV27 and TRBJ1-6, with a weak D call TRBD1 (5 bases). The V and J ends lost 3 bases and 8 bases respectively, with 17 bases between them. This CDR3 has 16 residues. Germline values: CDR1 MNHEY, CDR2 SMNVEV (reference sequence). In DNA, the CDR3 is TGTGCCAGCAGTTTGTTAGGGGAATTCCTTGATTCACCCCTCCACTTT. Its translation is CASSLLGEFLDSPLHF.

This clonotype was seen many times. The chain has TRBV7-2 and TRBJ1-1; D is undetermined. This CDR3 comprises 10 residues. The germline V gene has CDR1 SGHTA and CDR2 FQGNSA. The V and J ends lost 3 bases and 7 bases respectively, with 3 bases between them. CDR3 in amino acids: CASSFYEAFF. CDR3 sequence (DNA): TGTGCCAGCAGCTTCTATGAAGCTTTCTTT.

This clonotype was picked up many times. The chain employs TRBV7-2 and TRBJ1-2; unclear D gene. There are 11 residues in the CDR3. Germline CDR1 SGHTA, CDR2 FQGNSA. Deletions cut 5 bases from V and 8 bases from J, with 9 bases between. Here the CDR3 DNA reads TGTGCCAGCAGCCCTACACGGGGCTACACCTTC. Translating gives CASSPTRGYTF.